Described below is a single T cell receptor (beta chain) sequence and its context. Its antigen is still unknown. No base-level quality is on record; no much larger clone is a single base apart. Libraries were built with the immunoSEQ multiplex PCR assay. Drawn from immuneACCESS, this table holds only the in-frame rearrangements with V and J called that TCRdb kept. Clones are partly lost; checked studies trace under half to an unresolved V gene and leave the rest unexplained. This sample is represented by about 64,000 clones; just under 95% of them were singletons. The ten largest clones add up to roughly 1.4% of the sample. The germline V and J ends show losses of 2 bases and 6 bases respectively, and no gene match explains 8 bases of the junction. CDR1 and CDR2 are drawn from the germline V gene: SNHLY, FYNNEI. The CDR3 sequence holds 16 residues, the cysteine and phenylalanine included. Only CDR3 DNA remains: 48 bases, in frame from the first base.

The sample comes from a study of T cell changes during pregnancy in multiple sclerosis (dated by TCRdb to the late 2010s). For the wider study: The study examined how the T cell repertoire changed over the course of pregnancy in women with multiple sclerosis.

This sequence was found in a female donor with multiple sclerosis, enrolled in a pregnancy study. The source material was peripheral blood, sampled in the second trimester of pregnancy. The chain joins TRBV2 to TRBJ2-1; 9 bases in the middle match TRBD2. This receptor has the CDR3 CASSEFGGAGGNEQFF. In nucleotide form, the sequence is TGTGCCAGCAGTGAATTTGGAGGAGCGGGGGGCAATGAGCAGTTCTTC.